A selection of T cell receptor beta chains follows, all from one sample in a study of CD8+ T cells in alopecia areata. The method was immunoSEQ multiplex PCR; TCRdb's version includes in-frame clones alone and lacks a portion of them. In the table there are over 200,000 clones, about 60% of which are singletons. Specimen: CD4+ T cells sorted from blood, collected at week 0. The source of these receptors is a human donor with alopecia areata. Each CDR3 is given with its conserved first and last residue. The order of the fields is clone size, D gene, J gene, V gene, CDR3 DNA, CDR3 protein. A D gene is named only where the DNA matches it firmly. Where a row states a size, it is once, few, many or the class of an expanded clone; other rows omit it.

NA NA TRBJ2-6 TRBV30 TGTGCCTGGAGTGTGGGCCTAGCTGGGGCCAACGTCCTGACTTTC CAWSVGLAGANVLTF
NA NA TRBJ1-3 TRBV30 TGTGCCTGGAGTGTAGGGGCAGATATTGGAAACACCATATATTTT CAWSVGADIGNTIYF
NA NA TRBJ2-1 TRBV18 TGTGCCAGCTCACCAAATAGAGATGAGCAGTTCTTC CASSPNRDEQFF
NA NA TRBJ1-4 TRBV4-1 TGCGCCAGCAGCCTCGCGCGCCTTGAAAAACTGTTTTTT CASSLARLEKLFF
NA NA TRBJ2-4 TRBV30 TGTGCCTGGAGTAAGTGGGAACCCAAAAACATTCAGTACTTC CAWSKWEPKNIQYF
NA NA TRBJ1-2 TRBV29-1 TGCAGCGTTGAAGACCCCGGGCCCTATGGCTACACCTTC CSVEDPGPYGYTF
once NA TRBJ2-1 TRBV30 TGTGCCTGGAGGGCGAAGGACAGCGCCTTGCGGTTACTCTTC CAWRAKDSALRLLF
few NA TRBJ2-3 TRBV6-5 TGTGCCAGCAGCGAGCGACCGGGACTCCAGTATTTT CASSERPGLQYF
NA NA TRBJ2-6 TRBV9 TGTGCCAGCAGCGTAGGCAGGGCTGGGGCCAACGTCCTGACTTTC CASSVGRAGANVLTF
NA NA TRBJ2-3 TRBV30 TGTGCCTCCCTCGGAGATACGCAGTATTTT CASLGDTQYF
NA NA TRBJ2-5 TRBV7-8 TGTGCCAGCAGCTTCTCGTTTACGGACAGAAAAGAGACCCAGTACTTC CASSFSFTDRKETQYF
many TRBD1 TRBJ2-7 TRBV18 TGTGCCAGCTCACCAAATGGACAGGATCCCTACGAGCAGTACTTC CASSPNGQDPYEQYF
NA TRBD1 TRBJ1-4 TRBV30 TGTGCCTGGAGTGGGGGGACAGTTGAAAAACTGTTTTTT CAWSGGTVEKLFF
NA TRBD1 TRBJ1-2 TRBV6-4 TGTGCCAGCAGTGAACAGGGGAGTGGGTATGGCTACACCTTC CASSEQGSGYGYTF